A single sample is the source of the 25 T cell receptor beta chains below, sequenced in a study of CD39 and CD103 CD8 tumor-infiltrating T cells. The protocol was immunoSEQ multiplex PCR, while the TCRdb copy is restricted to in-frame clones and leaves out a portion. The data contain 2,400 or so clones, 70% to 85% of them seen just once; the ten biggest clones take up 13%. The sample comprised CD39- CD103- CD8+ T cells sorted from the tumor. Subset: CD103-CD39- double-negative CD45RA- CD8 T cells. Receptors were obtained from a human donor with head and neck squamous cell carcinoma.

By share, this clone counts as large (0.1 to 1%). The J gene is TRBJ1-1, the V gene TRBV30; 10 bases map to TRBD1. The CDR3 has 14 residues. CDR1 and CDR2 from the germline V gene are GTSNPN and SVGIG (reference sequence). V trimming: 2 bases; J trimming: 11 bases; junction bases outside the gene matches: 11. The CDR3 DNA is TGTGCCTGGAGTACCGGGACAGGGGACCCCGCCGCTTTCTTT. The encoded protein is CAWSTGTGDPAAFF. The full variable domain, with the rest looked up from reference TRBV30 and TRBJ1-1, is SQTIHQWPATLVQPVGSPLSLECTVEGTSNPNLYWYRQAAGRGLQLLFYSVGIGQISSEVPQNLSASRPQDRQFILSSKKLLLSDSGFYLCAWSTGTGDPAAFFGQGTRLTVV.

The gene calls are TRBV2 and TRBJ1-2; TRBD1 aligns across 7 bases. From germline, CDR1 is SNHLY and CDR2 FYNNEI. The V gene end was trimmed by 4 bases and the J gene end by 0 bases; junction bases not matched to a gene: 8. CDR3 size: 16 residues. The CDR3 spells CASSADRLYANYGYTF. The CDR3 bases are TGTGCCAGCAGTGCGGACAGGCTATATGCTAACTATGGCTACACCTTC.

Regarding this clone: Its ends do not fully match the called genes, so a read error is possible. The genes are TRBV19 and TRBJ2-7; no reliable D call. CDR3 length: 14 amino acids. Germline loops: CDR1 LNHDA, CDR2 SQIVND (reference sequence). CDR3: CASSIMRAFYAQYF. The CDR3 DNA reads as TGTGCCAGTAGTATTATGAGAGCATTCTACGCGCAGTACTTC.

The gene calls are TRBV4-1 and TRBJ2-5, with TRBD2 matching over 9 bases. Germline loops: CDR1 MGHRA, CDR2 YSYEKL. V shed 1 base, J shed 5 bases, and the junction held 14 bases outside the gene matches. This CDR3 is built from 18 residues. CDR3 protein: CASSQAGAGGPNYETQYF. The CDR3 DNA reads as TGCGCCAGCAGCCAAGCAGGGGCGGGGGGGCCGAATTATGAGACCCAGTACTTC.

This clone was detected a few times. The chain links TRBV11-2 to TRBJ2-7, with unresolved D. V was clipped by 5 bases and J by 4 bases, with 12 bases between them. The germline CDR1 and CDR2 sequences are SGHAT and FQNNGV. This CDR3 has 13 residues. The CDR3 loop reads CASSRDVGYEQYF. CDR3 DNA sequence: TGTGCCAGCAGCCGAGATGTGGGATACGAGCAGTACTTC.

V gene TRBV2 combines with J gene TRBJ2-3; no clear D gene. Trimming left V 4 bases short and J 4 bases short, with 3 bases between. Germline lookup yields CDR1 SNHLY and CDR2 FYNNEI. This CDR3 comprises 11 residues. The CDR3 DNA sequence: TGTGCCAGCAGTGTTTCAGATACGCAGTATTTT. Translating it yields CASSVSDTQYF.

V is TRBV7-9 and J is TRBJ2-5, with D tentatively TRBD2 (7 bases). In germline, CDR1 is SEHNR, CDR2 FQNEAQ (reference sequence). V lost 2 bases and J lost 5, with 15 bases in between. There are 15 residues in the CDR3. CDR3 residues: CASSLNGGRRETQYF. CDR3 coding DNA: TGTGCCAGCAGCTTAAACGGGGGGCGCAGGGAGACCCAGTACTTC.

CDR3 DNA sequence: TGTGCCAGCAACCACAGGGGTGCTAATGAAAAACTGTTTTTT. It yields the protein CASNHRGANEKLFF. This chain joins TRBV27 and TRBJ1-4, with TRBD1 matching over 7 bases. Trimming took 7 bases from V and 3 from J; bases not matched to a gene: 5. There are 14 residues in the CDR3. Germline assignment: CDR1 MNHEY and CDR2 SMNVEV (reference sequence).

The genes are TRBV7-9 and TRBJ2-5; D is unclear. Germline-derived CDR1 and CDR2 are SEHNR and FQNEAQ (reference sequence). The CDR3 totals 14 residues. The germline V and J ends were trimmed by 1 base and 1 base, with 7 bases remaining between them. CDR3 loop: CASSLGVAQETQYF. The CDR3 nucleotides are TGTGCCAGCAGCTTAGGGGTAGCCCAAGAGACCCAGTACTTC.

CDR3 coding DNA: TGTGCCAGCAGAGGATCGGGTTATTCACCCCTCCACTTT. This encodes CASRGSGYSPLHF. The genes are TRBV28 and TRBJ1-6; no reliable D call. Trimming removed 6 bases at V and 8 bases at J, with 11 bases between. Germline V CDR1 and CDR2: MDHEN, SYDVKM. The CDR3 totals 13 residues.

The rearrangement joins TRBV19 to TRBJ2-2; no clear D. The CDR3 totals 14 residues. Germline V lookup: CDR1 LNHDA, CDR2 SQIVND (reference sequence). Deletions cut 7 bases from V and 2 bases from J, with 11 bases between. The CDR3 coding sequence is TGTGCCAGTACAGGTCAAACAAACACCGGGGAGCTGTTTTTT. Translation gives CASTGQTNTGELFF.

CDR3 coding DNA: TGTGCCAGCAGCACAAGACAGGGGGTGGTAAAAGAGACCCAGTACTTC. It codes for CASSTRQGVVKETQYF. This sequence joins TRBV7-8 and TRBJ2-5; 9 positions agree with TRBD1. The CDR3 contains 16 residues. V was pared by 5 bases and J by 3 bases, with 10 bases of the junction left unmatched. The germline V gene has CDR1 SGHVS and CDR2 FQNEAQ.

This clone showed up just a few times. For the CDR3, the DNA is TGTGCCAGCAGTCCCGAAGCAGGGAACTATGGCTACACCTTC. Protein: CASSPEAGNYGYTF. V gene TRBV28 combines with J gene TRBJ1-2, with TRBD1 as a possible D gene (5 bases). This CDR3 contains 14 residues. The germline CDR1 and CDR2 sequences are MDHEN and SYDVKM. Between the trimmed V and J ends, which lost 5 bases and 2 bases, there was a span of 12 bases.

A single count supports this clone. V and J are TRBV30 and TRBJ2-3; no definite D call. In germline, CDR1 is GTSNPN, CDR2 SVGIG (reference sequence). This CDR3 has 10 residues. V was trimmed by 6 bases and J by 5 bases, leaving 6 bases between them. The CDR3 nucleotides read TGTGCCTGCTTGGTAGATACGCAGTATTTT. This encodes CACLVDTQYF.

Concerning this clone: Other DNA sequences in the same sample also yield this CDR3. The chain has TRBV6-1 and TRBJ1-5; D is perhaps TRBD1 (5 bases). Trimming cost V 2 bases and J 1 base, with 9 bases left between them. The CDR3 covers 15 residues. Germline CDR1 is MNHNS and CDR2 is SASEGT. In DNA, the CDR3 is TGTGCCAGCAGTGAATTTGGGGGGAGCAATCAGCCCCAGCATTTT. Amino acids: CASSEFGGSNQPQHF.

The V call is TRBV6-6, the J call TRBJ1-1, with D perhaps TRBD1 (5 bases). The germline V gene has CDR1 MNHNY and CDR2 SVGAGI (reference sequence). The CDR3 contains 13 residues. Between the trimmed V and J ends, which lost 8 bases and 4 bases, there was a span of 14 bases. CDR3 loop: CASGLGVSTEAFF. For the CDR3, the DNA is TGTGCCAGCGGGTTGGGGGTTAGCACTGAAGCTTTCTTT.

The J gene is TRBJ2-1, the V gene TRBV27; TRBD1 agrees at 12 bases. Germline lookup yields CDR1 MNHEY and CDR2 SMNVEV (reference sequence). V lost 7 bases and J lost 8; bases outside the gene matches: 12. This CDR3 comprises 16 residues. CDR3 loop: CASNTLPGQGAYEQFF. The CDR3, as DNA: TGTGCCAGCAATACATTACCGGGACAGGGGGCGTATGAGCAGTTCTTC.

J is TRBJ2-6 and V is TRBV29-1; D perhaps matches TRBD2 (6 bases). CDR1 and CDR2 (germline): SQVTM, ANQGSEA. V shed 7 bases and J shed 3 bases, with 16 bases lying between them. The CDR3 length is 15 residues. This CDR3 reads CSANGGSDGANVLTF. DNA of the CDR3: TGCAGCGCCAATGGGGGGTCCGATGGGGCCAACGTCCTGACTTTC.

The CDR3 sequence is CASRPTGAGGYTF. The CDR3 DNA reads as TGCGCCAGCAGACCCACAGGGGCAGGCGGCTACACCTTC. The V gene is TRBV4-1, the J gene TRBJ1-2, with 7 bases identical to TRBD1. The V gene's germline CDR1 is MGHRA and CDR2 YSYEKL. Unmatched junction bases numbered 9, after V lost 6 bases and J lost 8 bases. This CDR3 has 13 amino acids.

The V and J genes are TRBV11-2 and TRBJ1-6; TRBD1 matches at 7 bases. With 0 bases clipped from V and 1 base from J, the junction kept 6 bases outside the gene matches. The length of the CDR3 is 18 residues. Germline CDR1 reads SGHAT; CDR2 reads FQNNGV. The chain's CDR3 is CASSLEVQGVSYNSPLHF. The DNA of the CDR3 is TGTGCCAGCAGCTTAGAGGTCCAGGGGGTTTCCTATAATTCACCCCTCCACTTT. The whole variable domain, filled in from reference TRBV11-2 and TRBJ1-6, reads EAGVAQSPRYKIIEKRQSVAFWCNPISGHATLYWYQQILGQGPKLLIQFQNNGVVDDSQLPKDRFSAERLKGVDSTLKIQPAKLEDSAVYLCASSLEVQGVSYNSPLHFGNGTRLTVT.

Regarding this clone: The junction departs from the called germline gene at one end, perhaps through a read error. The V and J genes are TRBV27 and TRBJ1-2; 10 bases are a match to TRBD1. The CDR3 is 16 residues long. Germline CDR1 and CDR2: MNHEY and SMNVEV (reference sequence). The CDR3 DNA reads as TGTGCCGGCAGTTTAGCCGGGACAGGGGATTTCTATGGCTACACCTTC. Protein product: CAGSLAGTGDFYGYTF.

This clone was seen more than once but under ten times. This rearrangement joins TRBV7-3 to TRBJ2-7; 9 bases align to TRBD1. CDR3 length: 14 residues. V shed 5 bases and J 4 bases; nucleotides not matched to a gene: 6. CDR1 SGHTA and CDR2 FQGTGA come from the germline V gene. The CDR3 reads CASSATGGEYEQYF. The CDR3 DNA sequence: TGTGCCAGCAGCGCCACAGGGGGCGAATACGAGCAGTACTTC.

The chain uses TRBV19 and TRBJ1-1; TRBD1 matches 7 bases. The CDR3 is made up of 14 amino acids. CDR1 and CDR2 (germline): LNHDA, SQIVND (reference sequence). Trimming cost V 5 bases and J 3 bases; bases outside gene matches: 6. The CDR3 DNA reads TGTGCCAGTAGTTATCCAGGGGGTTACACTGAAGCTTTCTTT. Translated: CASSYPGGYTEAFF.

In its sample, this clone was seen once. The chain carries TRBV11-2 and TRBJ1-2; D perhaps matches TRBD1 (6 bases). In germline, CDR1 is SGHAT, CDR2 FQNNGV. Trimming left V 1 base short and J 5 bases short, with 11 bases between. There are 14 residues in the CDR3. CDR3: CASSLVGGAYGYTF. CDR3 DNA: TGTGCCAGCAGCTTAGTAGGGGGGGCGTATGGCTACACCTTC. The full variable domain, rest sourced from reference TRBV11-2 and TRBJ1-2, is EAGVAQSPRYKIIEKRQSVAFWCNPISGHATLYWYQQILGQGPKLLIQFQNNGVVDDSQLPKDRFSAERLKGVDSTLKIQPAKLEDSAVYLCASSLVGGAYGYTFGSGTRLTVV.

By sample share, this clone is large (0.1 to 1%). The V and J genes are TRBV14 and TRBJ1-1, with 8 bases matching TRBD1. The germline gives CDR1 SGHDN, CDR2 FVKESK. There are 15 residues in the CDR3. V lost 2 bases, J lost 4 bases, and 6 bases stayed unmatched. CDR3 sequence reads: CASSQQGALSTEAFF. CDR3 DNA: TGTGCCAGCAGCCAACAGGGGGCTTTGAGCACTGAAGCTTTCTTT.